This record covers a single T cell receptor beta chain. Its antigen is as yet unknown. CDR1 and CDR2 from the germline V gene are MNHNY and SVGAGI (reference sequence). V lost 5 bases and J lost 3, with 10 bases in between. The length of the CDR3 is 13 residues. Profiled with immunoSEQ multiplex PCR; TCRdb holds only in-frame clones, not every one. Of more than 50,000 clones detected, roughly 93% appear once; the ten largest clones hold roughly 18%. This record belongs to a study of OX40 agonist ivuxolimab in advanced cancers. Across the whole study: Hepatocellular carcinoma, melanoma, renal cell or head and neck cancer was diagnosed in the dose-escalation patients.

Study-wide results and caveats: Clones of CD4+ and CD8+ blood T cells grew by week 6 at doses of 0.1 to 3.0 mg/kg. Mean expanded clone counts were higher in CD8+ than CD4+ T cells. Expanded peripheral T cells had an undetermined antigen specificity.

The chain combines TRBV6-6 with TRBJ2-5; either TRBD1 or TRBD2 may supply D (5 bases each). The clonotype comes from an adult with an advanced solid tumor such as melanoma, head and neck, liver or kidney cancer. The starting material was CD4+ or CD8+ T cells sorted from blood, obtained in a trial of the OX40 agonist ivuxolimab. In DNA, the CDR3 is TGTGCCAGCAGTGGGGGACGAAAAGAGACCCAGTACTTC. Translated, it gives CASSGGRKETQYF.